This TCR beta chain came from a study of T-cell reconstitution after alpha-beta-depleted transplantation in children (dated by TCRdb to the mid-2010s). Study-wide context: The study quantitatively tracked T-cell immune reconstitution after TCRalphabeta/CD19-depleted allogeneic hematopoietic cell transplantation in children using TCR repertoire profiling. Overall results and qualifications from the work: In some patients, the high TCRbeta diversity seen at day 60 was put down to recipient T cells and intrathymic progenitors that had survived conditioning. Apparently early alphabetaT-cell count recovery about two months after transplant reportedly relied on only several hundred rapidly expanded clones derived from non-depleted graft cells. Over subsequent months, a decline in hyperexpanded clone frequencies was noted, and after one year, T-cell counts and TCRbeta diversity were mostly ascribed to newly produced T cells.

To prepare the library, PCR was applied. Data came from an Illumina HiSeq 2500. TCR libraries were prepared with molecular barcoding, using unique molecular identifiers to normalize TCRbeta repertoire quantification. The raw public data were reprocessed by TCRdb itself: fastp quality trimming at Q25, MiXCR clonotype calling, in-frame beta chains only. Entries that share a CDR3 protein sequence are merged under the most common genes and DNA. Counted in this sample were 670,000 or so distinct CDR3 sequences; 13% of them appeared once. In total, the top ten clones hold around 0.79% of the sample. Reading the label with the study, this specimen's treatment or condition is: allogeneic hematopoietic cell transplantation with graft depleted of TCRalphabeta T cells and CD19 B cells. The transplant recipients were children given TCRalphabeta/CD19-depleted allogeneic hematopoietic cell grafts. In regard to this clonotype: Its binding antigen is unknown. Nothing much larger sits one base from this clone, and base qualities are not available.

The CDR3 measures 16 amino acids from cysteine to phenylalanine. The sequence is cut down to CDR3 DNA, 48 bases in frame from base 1. After removal of 6 bases from V and 0 bases from J, the junction retains 5 bases not matched to a gene. Looking up the germline V gene (reference sequence) yields CDR1 LGHDT and CDR2 YNNKEL. This specimen consisted of PBMCs, obtained before TCRalphabeta/CD19-depleted stem cell transplant. The rearrangement combines TRBV3-1 with TRBJ2-2, and 9 junction bases match TRBD1. The receptor was derived from a girl aged 2-10 years with congenital amegakaryocytic thrombocytopenia, due to receive a stem cell transplant. The sequence in DNA is TGTGCCAGCAGACGCACAGGGGGCGCGAACACCGGGGAGCTGTTTTTT. It translates as CASRRTGGANTGELFF.